These 32 T cell receptor beta chains were all obtained from the same sample, sequenced in a study of CD8 T cells in ankylosing spondylitis. Study results and caveats: Several highly homologous variants made up a TCR beta motif, and this motif appeared characteristic of ankylosing spondylitis blood.

These TCRs' antigens remain unknown. MiXCR, run by TCRdb on the 5' RACE reads, gives a single entry per CDR3 protein. The sample holds about 540,000 distinct CDR3 sequences; more than 9.5% are singletons and the top ten take around 6.8%. Sequenced sample: blood, either unsorted or a sorted T cell fraction (not recorded which). These receptors all stem from a male donor with ankylosing spondylitis.

This clonotype was recorded a few times. The V gene is TRBV25-1, the J gene TRBJ2-5; D is ambiguous. This CDR3 comprises 12 residues. The germline CDR1 and CDR2 sequences are MGHDK and SYGVNS. Trimming shortened V by 3 bases and J by 1 base, and 3 bases separated the two germline ends. The CDR3, as DNA: TGTGCCAGCAGTGACCTCCAAGAGACCCAGTACTTC. Protein product: CASSDLQETQYF.

This clonotype has just a few counts. This may stem from a read error, because a much larger clone lies one nucleotide away. The CDR3 here is CASSLVGGSYEQYV. The CDR3 DNA sequence: TGCGCCAGCAGCTTGGTTGGAGGGTCCTACGAGCAGTACGTC. The chain carries TRBV5-1 and TRBJ2-7, with D possibly matching TRBD2 (6 bases). Germline loops: CDR1 SGHRS, CDR2 YFSETQ. V was trimmed by 0 bases and J by 1 base, leaving 8 bases between them. The CDR3 has 14 residues.

This clonotype was counted at least ten times. The CDR3 loop reads CASSRDGTGGTEAFF. The CDR3 region has the DNA TGTGCCAGCAGCCGTGACGGGACAGGGGGTACTGAAGCTTTCTTT. This chain joins TRBV3-1 and TRBJ1-1, with 11 bases fitting TRBD1. The trim removed 4 bases at V and 5 bases at J, leaving 6 bases unmatched. The CDR3 extends over 15 amino acids. Germline assignment: CDR1 LGHDT and CDR2 YNNKEL (reference sequence).

The sample holds a few counts of this clonotype. This chain joins TRBV2 and TRBJ1-2; tentatively, D is TRBD1 (6 bases). The CDR3 is 14 residues long. With 5 bases removed from V and 4 bases from J, the gap between germline ends came to 14 bases. Germline values: CDR1 SNHLY, CDR2 FYNNEI. For the CDR3, the DNA is TGTGCCAGCAGTCTTAAGACGGACAGCTATGGCTACACCTTC. Encoded protein: CASSLKTDSYGYTF.

This clonotype was observed a handful of times. This sequence joins TRBV4-1 and TRBJ2-7; TRBD2 aligns across 9 bases. Germline CDR1 reads MGHRA; CDR2 reads YSYEKL. The ends lost 0 bases at V and 7 bases at J; junction bases unmatched: 16. The CDR3 length is 18 residues. In DNA form, the CDR3 reads TGCGCCAGCAGCCAAGATATCCGAGCGGCTAGCGGGATTACAGAGCAGTACTTC. It translates to CASSQDIRAASGITEQYF.

This clonotype has only a few counts. The chain couples TRBV20-1 to TRBJ2-3, with 7 nucleotides matching TRBD1. The CDR3 sequence is 15 residues long. CDR1 and CDR2 from the germline V gene are DFQATT and SNEGSKA (reference sequence). CDR3 nucleotides: TGCAGCCGCTTGTCACCGGGACAGAGAGCAGATACGCAGTATTTT. This sequence encodes CSRLSPGQRADTQYF.

This clonotype was seen more than once but under ten times. The J gene is TRBJ2-7, the V gene TRBV7-9; D is ambiguous. The CDR3 covers 11 residues. In germline, CDR1 is SEHNR, CDR2 FQNEAQ (reference sequence). V was shortened by 5 bases and J by 4 bases, with 6 bases between the two germline ends. The CDR3 DNA reads TGTGCCAGCAGCCCACAATACGAGCAGTACGTC. Amino acid sequence: CASSPQYEQYV.

The V and J genes are TRBV20-1 and TRBJ2-1, with TRBD2 matching over 8 bases. The CDR3 is made up of 15 amino acids. The V and J ends lost 5 bases and 6 bases, in that order; junction bases with no gene match: 12. Per the germline V gene, CDR1 is DFQATT and CDR2 is SNEGSKA (reference sequence). As DNA, the CDR3 is TGCAGTGCTCCGCCCGCCTTAGCGGGGATCAATGAGCAGTTCTTC. Translated: CSAPPALAGINEQFF.

The gene calls are TRBV7-6 and TRBJ2-7, with TRBD2 as a possible D gene (6 bases). This CDR3 comprises 14 residues. With 5 bases removed from V and 3 bases from J, the gap between germline ends came to 14 bases. Germline CDR1 and CDR2: SGHVS and FNYEAQ. CDR3 region: CASSPGLTNYEQYF. The CDR3 nucleotides are TGTGCCAGCAGCCCGGGACTTACGAACTACGAGCAGTACTTC.

This clonotype was detected many times. The CDR3 spells CASSLRASPLHF. CDR3 nucleotides: TGTGCCAGCAGCTTACGGGCTTCACCCCTCCACTTT. J is TRBJ1-6 and V is TRBV11-2; D uncertain. V lost 2 bases and J 9 bases, leaving 5 bases between the germline ends. Germline lookup yields CDR1 SGHAT and CDR2 FQNNGV. This CDR3 has 12 residues.

This rearrangement joins TRBV7-8 to TRBJ2-5, with TRBD1 matching over 9 bases. Per the germline V gene, CDR1 is SGHVS and CDR2 is FQNEAQ. This CDR3 comprises 15 residues. With V trimmed by 3 bases and J by 6 bases, 8 bases remained unmatched. CDR3 in DNA: TGTGCCAGCAGCTTCCCCGGGACAGGGATAAAGACCCAGTACTTC. This translates into CASSFPGTGIKTQYF.

This clonotype showed up many times. The CDR3 is CASSQGQGHGTEAFF. CDR3 coding DNA: TGTGCCAGCAGCCAAGGTCAGGGGCACGGCACTGAAGCTTTCTTT. V usage is TRBV3-1 and J usage is TRBJ1-1; D is perhaps TRBD1 (6 bases). The CDR3 covers 15 residues. The V gene's germline CDR1 is LGHDT and CDR2 YNNKEL (reference sequence). The V end lost 1 base, the J end lost 4 bases, and 13 bases lay between the germline ends.

This clonotype has ten or more counts. The V call is TRBV20-1, the J call TRBJ1-6, with TRBD1 identical over 7 bases. Germline V gene sequence: CDR1 DFQATT, CDR2 SNEGSKA (reference sequence). V shed 5 bases, J shed 5 bases, and the junction held 6 bases outside the gene matches. CDR3 length: 14 amino acids. This CDR3 reads CSAVKGGNNSPLHF. CDR3 nucleotide sequence: TGCAGTGCTGTGAAAGGGGGCAATAATTCACCCCTCCACTTT.

Here the CDR3 reads CASSLAGTGESTGELFF. In DNA, the CDR3 is TGTGCCAGCAGCTTAGCGGGAACAGGGGAGAGCACCGGGGAGCTGTTTTTT. The genes are TRBV7-2 and TRBJ2-2, with 7 bases that match TRBD1. Germline V gives CDR1 SGHTA, CDR2 FQGNSA. V shed 0 bases and J 4 bases; nucleotides not matched to a gene: 8. This CDR3 has 17 residues.

Worth noting for this clonotype: This may come from a read error, since a much larger clone is one base off. The V gene is TRBV5-1, the J gene TRBJ2-3; D possibly corresponds to TRBD2 (5 bases). Germline CDR1 reads SGHRS; CDR2 reads YFSETQ. The ends were cut back, 2 bases at V and 0 bases at J, with 13 bases in the middle. The length of the CDR3 is 16 residues. The CDR3 DNA sequence: TGCGCCAGCAGCTTCGAGGGATGTAGAAGCACAGATACGCAGTATTTT. As protein: CASSFEGCRSTDTQYF.

This rearrangement joins TRBV30 to TRBJ2-7, with D perhaps matching TRBD1 (5 bases). V gave up 7 bases and J gave up 4 bases, with 11 bases separating them. Germline CDR1 reads GTSNPN; CDR2 reads SVGIG (reference sequence). This CDR3 has 11 residues. The CDR3 protein is CALKTAYEQYV. The CDR3 nucleotides are TGTGCCTTGAAGACAGCTTACGAGCAGTACGTC.

This clonotype occurred many times. The J gene is TRBJ2-7, the V gene TRBV20-1; D is possibly TRBD1 or TRBD2 (5 bases each). The CDR3 sequence is 14 residues long. Germline CDR1 DFQATT, CDR2 SNEGSKA (reference sequence). Trimming stripped 6 bases from V and 2 bases from J, with 17 bases between. The CDR3 DNA is TGCAGTGCCGCGGGCACAGGAATCACCTACGAGCAGTACTTC. Its translation: CSAAGTGITYEQYF.

This clonotype was seen ten or more times. This chain links TRBV7-9 with TRBJ2-1; 11 bases line up with TRBD2. The germline V gene has CDR1 SEHNR and CDR2 FQNEAQ (reference sequence). The V and J ends lost 6 bases and 8 bases, in that order; junction bases with no gene match: 6. This CDR3 contains 14 residues. The CDR3 DNA is TGTGCCAGCAGTCTAGCGGGAGGCAGAGATGAGCAGTTCTTC. Amino acid sequence: CASSLAGGRDEQFF.

V gene TRBV11-1 combines with J gene TRBJ2-1; perhaps D is TRBD1 or TRBD2 (6 bases each). This CDR3 region has 18 residues. V gave up 1 base and J gave up 8 bases, with 24 bases separating them. Looked up from germline, CDR1 is SGHAT and CDR2 is FQDESV (reference sequence). For the CDR3, the DNA is TGTGCCAGCAGCTTAGAGGGGGGAGCTAGCGCCTACGGCGATGAGCAGTTCTTC. This gives the protein CASSLEGGASAYGDEQFF.

This clonotype was seen a handful of times. The chain has TRBV5-1 and TRBJ2-5, with D tentatively TRBD1 or TRBD2 (5 bases each). The ends were cut back, 1 base at V and 4 bases at J, with 11 bases in the middle. Germline values: CDR1 SGHRS, CDR2 YFSETQ. The length of the CDR3 is 14 residues. For the CDR3, the DNA is TGCGCCAGCAGCTTGCAGGGAGATGGAGAGACCCAGTACTTC. Translation gives CASSLQGDGETQYF.

As for this clonotype: No conserved phenylalanine or tryptophan ends this CDR3, so it is likely a read error. This rearrangement joins TRBV3-1 to TRBJ2-3, with D possibly being TRBD1 or TRBD2 (5 bases each). There are 16 residues in the CDR3. Germline V gene sequence: CDR1 LGHDT, CDR2 YNNKEL (reference sequence). Trimming removed 4 bases at V and 6 bases at J, with 20 bases between. The CDR3 loop reads CASSPGASLTHDTQYY. The CDR3 DNA follows: TGTGCCAGCAGCCCCGGGGCTAGCTTAACACACGATACGCAGTATTAT.

The chain has TRBV14 and TRBJ2-1, with a weak D call TRBD2 (6 bases). The germline CDR1 and CDR2 sequences are SGHDN and FVKESK. The CDR3 spans 16 residues. The V gene lost 5 bases and the J gene lost 0 bases, with 14 bases spanning the gap. The CDR3, as DNA: TGTGCCAGCAGCTCCCTAGCGTCGAGCTCCTACAATGAGCAGTTCTTC. It translates to CASSSLASSSYNEQFF.

The rearrangement links TRBV20-1 to TRBJ2-5; 7 bases map to TRBD1. This CDR3 contains 10 residues. The V gene's germline CDR1 is DFQATT and CDR2 SNEGSKA (reference sequence). The DNA for the CDR3 is TGCAGCCAGGACAGGGAGACCCAGTACTTC. Amino acid sequence: CSQDRETQYF.

This clonotype was observed a few times. The V call is TRBV24-1, the J call TRBJ2-1; D is unclear. CDR1 is KGHDR, CDR2 SFDVKD, per germline. V lost 3 bases, J lost 4 bases, and 18 bases lay in between. This CDR3 spans 17 amino acids. The CDR3 reads CATSDTTMDVGYNEQFF. CDR3 in DNA: TGTGCCACCAGTGATACAACTATGGATGTGGGATACAATGAGCAGTTCTTC.

This clonotype came up a few times. The chain carries TRBV5-1 and TRBJ2-1; 10 bases agree with TRBD2. The CDR3 contains 15 residues. Trimming cost V 4 bases and J 9 bases; bases outside gene matches: 10. The germline V gene encodes CDR1 SGHRS and CDR2 YFSETQ. This CDR3 is CASSTPSGSAVEQFF. CDR3 bases: TGCGCCAGCAGCACCCCTAGCGGGAGTGCTGTTGAGCAGTTCTTC.

This clonotype occurred a few times. V is TRBV5-1 and J is TRBJ2-1; 9 bases line up with TRBD1. V was pared by 4 bases and J by 9 bases, with 11 bases of the junction left unmatched. The CDR3 loop spans 15 amino acids. CDR1 SGHRS and CDR2 YFSETQ come from the germline V gene. The CDR3 region is CASSLRTGESSEQFF. In DNA form, the CDR3 reads TGCGCCAGCAGCCTCCGGACAGGGGAGTCTAGTGAGCAGTTCTTC.

At least ten counts were recorded for this clonotype. This sequence joins TRBV5-4 and TRBJ2-2; no clear D gene. The CDR3 runs 11 residues. V was clipped by 4 bases and J by 7 bases, with 5 bases between them. The germline V gene encodes CDR1 SGHNT and CDR2 YYREEE (reference sequence). The CDR3 DNA is TGTGCCAGCAGCACCCTCGGGGAGCTGTTTTTT. Translated, it gives CASSTLGELFF.

This clonotype has just a few counts. The chain recombines TRBV6-2 or TRBV6-3 with TRBJ2-5, with D hard to call. Germline V gene data show CDR1 as MNHEY and CDR2 as SVGEGT. V was pared by 4 bases and J by 1 base, with 10 bases between. The CDR3 runs to 14 residues. The CDR3 DNA is TGTGCCAGCAGTTTAGACCACCTCCAAGAGACCCAGTACTTC. Encoded protein: CASSLDHLQETQYF.

This clonotype has only a few counts. V is TRBV10-3 and J is TRBJ2-1; D possibly corresponds to TRBD2 (7 bases). The CDR3 has 16 residues. Per the germline V gene, CDR1 is ENHRY and CDR2 is SYGVKD. The V end was cut by 11 bases, the J end by 5 bases, with 25 bases between. In DNA form, the CDR3 reads TGTGCCGCCGACGATGAGGGAGGGGGACTCAACAATGAGCAGTTCTTC. This encodes CAADDEGGGLNNEQFF.

J is TRBJ2-7 and V is TRBV27, with 10 bases aligning to TRBD2. The CDR3 is made up of 16 amino acids. V trimming: 4 bases; J trimming: 3 bases; junction bases outside the gene matches: 9. CDR1 MNHEY and CDR2 SMNVEV come from the germline V gene (reference sequence). The DNA of the CDR3 is TGTGCCAGCAGTTCACAGGGAGCGGGAGGGCTCTACGAGCAGTACTTC. Its protein product is CASSSQGAGGLYEQYF.

This clonotype was picked up a small number of times. The chain is built from TRBV14 and TRBJ1-2; no clear D gene. This CDR3 is built from 12 residues. The germline V gene has CDR1 SGHDN and CDR2 FVKESK. V gave up 2 bases and J gave up 7 bases, with 8 bases separating them. The CDR3 is CASSQYAGGYTF. CDR3 nucleotide sequence: TGTGCCAGCAGCCAATACGCCGGTGGCTACACCTTC.

A few counts support this clonotype. The J gene is TRBJ2-7, the V gene TRBV14; 10 positions agree with TRBD1. This CDR3 has 15 amino acids. V gave up 1 base and J gave up 12 bases; unmatched junction bases: 12. Germline V gene lookup returns CDR1 SGHDN and CDR2 FVKESK. CDR3 sequence: CASSQVSIGTGAMYF. CDR3 bases: TGTGCCAGCAGCCAAGTCTCGATTGGGACAGGGGCGATGTACTTC. The full variable domain, its missing parts supplied by reference TRBV14 and TRBJ2-7, is EAGVTQFPSHSVIEKGQTVTLRCDPISGHDNLYWYRRVMGKEIKFLLHFVKESKQDESGMPNNRFLAERTGGTYSTLKVQPAELEDSGVYFCASSQVSIGTGAMYFGPGTRLTVT.